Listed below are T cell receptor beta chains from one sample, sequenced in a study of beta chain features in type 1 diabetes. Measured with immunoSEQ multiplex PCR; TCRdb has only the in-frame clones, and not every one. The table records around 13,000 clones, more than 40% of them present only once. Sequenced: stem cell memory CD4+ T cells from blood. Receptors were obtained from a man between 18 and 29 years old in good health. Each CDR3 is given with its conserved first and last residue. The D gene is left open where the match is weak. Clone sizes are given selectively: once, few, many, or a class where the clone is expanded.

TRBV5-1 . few CASSSGQYEQYF
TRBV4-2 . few CASSLDGGVLSYNEQFF
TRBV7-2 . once CASSSRIGELFF
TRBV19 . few CASSISRPGNTIYF
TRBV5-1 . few CASRLGPRSPNEQFF
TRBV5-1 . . CASSPNPGAGYGYTF
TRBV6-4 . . CASSDSTARSPLHF
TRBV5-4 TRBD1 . CASSPRNRGSGANVLTF
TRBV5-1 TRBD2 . CASSLGTSASDTQYF
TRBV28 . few CASTSGLGQSSYNSPLHF
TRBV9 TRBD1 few CASSGGQGGLAKNIQYF
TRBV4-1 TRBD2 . CASSPSGGARETQYF
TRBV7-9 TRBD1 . CASSPNRGNTEAFF
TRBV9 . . CASARGQINQPQHF
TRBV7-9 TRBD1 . CASSILTGHTNEKLFF
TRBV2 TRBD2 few CASRQIAGSQETQYF
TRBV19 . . CASSETGDSGNTIYF
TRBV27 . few CASTPHRDTNEQYF
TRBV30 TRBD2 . CAWSLAGGIDTQYF
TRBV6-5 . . CASRARNIQYF
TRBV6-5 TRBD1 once CAGGDRDNNEQFF
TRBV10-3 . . CAISESMVSLDSPLHF
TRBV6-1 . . CASSEVQPYQPQHF
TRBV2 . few CASSQQGSYNSPLHF
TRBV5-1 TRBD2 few CASSQRGETGELFF
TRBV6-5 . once CASSGSGNEQFF
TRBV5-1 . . CASSTRGQETQYF
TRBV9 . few CASSPGGAGNQPQHF
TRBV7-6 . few CASSHGQLQFF
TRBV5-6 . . CASSNRQVGGSYGYTF
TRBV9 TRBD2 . CASSVVAGGQETQYF
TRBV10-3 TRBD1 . CAIKGQGAQSEQFF
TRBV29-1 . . CSTLPTQPSFSNQPQHF
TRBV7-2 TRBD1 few CASSLALRGQFLDIQYF
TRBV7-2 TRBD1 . CASSEVQGLGQPQHF
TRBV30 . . CAWGGVAETQYF
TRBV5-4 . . CASSLAVTGELFF
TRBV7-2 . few CASSLRGSNQPQHF
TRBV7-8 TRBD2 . CASSSQAGANTGELFF
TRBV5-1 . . CASSFQGRSDYGYTF
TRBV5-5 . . CASSLAPPSYEQYF
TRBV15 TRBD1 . CATRAPGTGYYEQYF
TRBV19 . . CASSATGTDTQYF
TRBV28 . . CASSLIAGADQPQHF
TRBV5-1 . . CASSAGGLTSTDTQYF
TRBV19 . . CASRTGNQPQHF
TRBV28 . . CASSPADSRSYNEQFF
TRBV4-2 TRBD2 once CASSQPGTSGEYNEQFF
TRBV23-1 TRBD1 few CASSPGQGPDTQYF
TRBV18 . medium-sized CASSPPSYYEQYF
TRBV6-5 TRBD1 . CASREWTGGQPQHF
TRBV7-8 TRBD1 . CASSIGTAATNEKLFF
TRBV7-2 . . CASSLELGEQFF
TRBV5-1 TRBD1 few CASSTGTGMNNEQFF
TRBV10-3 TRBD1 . CAIRPTGGLVTGELFF
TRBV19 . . CASSLWDTPNQPQHF
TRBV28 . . CASSFVDTPDNSPLHF
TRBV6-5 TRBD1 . CASSYGGNRGGYTF
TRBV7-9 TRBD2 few CASSLGGAGGITDTQYF